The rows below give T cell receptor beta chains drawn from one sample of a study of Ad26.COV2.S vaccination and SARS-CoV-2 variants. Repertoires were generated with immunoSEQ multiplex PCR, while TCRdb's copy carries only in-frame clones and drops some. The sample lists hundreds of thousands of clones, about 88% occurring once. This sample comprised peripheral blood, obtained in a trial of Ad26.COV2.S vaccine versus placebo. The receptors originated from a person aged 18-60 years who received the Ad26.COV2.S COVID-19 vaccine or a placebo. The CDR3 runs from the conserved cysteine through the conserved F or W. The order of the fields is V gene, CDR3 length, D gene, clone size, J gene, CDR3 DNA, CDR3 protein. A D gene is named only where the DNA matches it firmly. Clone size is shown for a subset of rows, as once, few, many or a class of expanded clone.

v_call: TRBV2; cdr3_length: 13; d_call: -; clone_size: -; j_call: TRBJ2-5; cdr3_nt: TGTGCCAGCAGTACCGGGACACAAGAGACCCAGTACTTC; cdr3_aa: CASSTGTQETQYF
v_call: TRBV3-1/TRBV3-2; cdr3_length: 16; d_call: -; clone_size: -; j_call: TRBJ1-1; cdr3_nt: TGTGCCAGCAGCCAAGGAGCAGGAGCGATGAACACTGAAGCTTTCTTT; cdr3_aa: CASSQGAGAMNTEAFF
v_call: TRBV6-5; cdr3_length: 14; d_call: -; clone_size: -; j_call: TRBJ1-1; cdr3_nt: TGTGCCAGCAGTTACAGGGATCCGAACACTGAAGCTTTCTTT; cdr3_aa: CASSYRDPNTEAFF
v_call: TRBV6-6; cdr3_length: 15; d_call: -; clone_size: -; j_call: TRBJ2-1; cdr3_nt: TGTGCCAGCAGTTACTCGGGGGACCATAGTTATGAGCAGTTCTTC; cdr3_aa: CASSYSGDHSYEQFF
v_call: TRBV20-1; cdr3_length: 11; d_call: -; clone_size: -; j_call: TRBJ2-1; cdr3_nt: TGCAGTGCTACGGACTACAATGAGCAGTTCTTC; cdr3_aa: CSATDYNEQFF
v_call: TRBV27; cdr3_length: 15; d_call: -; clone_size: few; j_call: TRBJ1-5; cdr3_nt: TGTGCCAGCAGCTTACATAGGGAGTTCCGTCAGCCCCAGCATTTT; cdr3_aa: CASSLHREFRQPQHF
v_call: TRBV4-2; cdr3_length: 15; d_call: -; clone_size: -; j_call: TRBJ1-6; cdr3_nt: TGTGCCAGCAGCCAACCTACAGGGAATTCTTCACCCCTCCACTTT; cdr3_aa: CASSQPTGNSSPLHF
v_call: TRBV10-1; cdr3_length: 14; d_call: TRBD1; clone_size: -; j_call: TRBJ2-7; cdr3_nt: TGCGCCAGCAGAGACACAGGGGAGTCCTACGAGCAGTACTTC; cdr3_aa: CASRDTGESYEQYF
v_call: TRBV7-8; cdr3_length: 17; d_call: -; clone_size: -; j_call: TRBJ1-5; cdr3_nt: TGTGCCAGCAGCCCTACCTTCGACGGTGTGAGCAATCAGCCCCAGCATTTT; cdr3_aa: CASSPTFDGVSNQPQHF
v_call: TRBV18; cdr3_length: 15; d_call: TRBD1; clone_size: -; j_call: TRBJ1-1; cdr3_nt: TGTGCCAGCTCACCCGAACAGGGGGGGAACACTGAAGCTTTCTTT; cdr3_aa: CASSPEQGGNTEAFF
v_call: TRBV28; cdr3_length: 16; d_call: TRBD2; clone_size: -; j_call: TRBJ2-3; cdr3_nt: TGTGCCAGCAGTCTCGGGACTAGCGGGAATGCAGATACGCAGTATTTT; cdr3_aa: CASSLGTSGNADTQYF
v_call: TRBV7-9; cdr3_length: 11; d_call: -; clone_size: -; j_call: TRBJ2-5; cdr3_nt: TGTGCCAGCATCCAGGGAGAGACCCAGTACTTC; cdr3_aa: CASIQGETQYF
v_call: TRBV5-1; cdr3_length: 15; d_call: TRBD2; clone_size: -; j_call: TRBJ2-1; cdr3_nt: TGCGCCAGCAGACCGGGACTAGCGACCCACAATGAGCAGTTCTTC; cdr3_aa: CASRPGLATHNEQFF
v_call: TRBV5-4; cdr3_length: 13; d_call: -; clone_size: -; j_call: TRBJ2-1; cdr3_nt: TGTGCCAGCAGCTTGGGACAGCGGAATGAGCAGTTCTTC; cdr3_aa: CASSLGQRNEQFF
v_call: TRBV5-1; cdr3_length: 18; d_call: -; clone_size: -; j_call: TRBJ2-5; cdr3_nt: TGCGCCAGCAGCTTAATATCCCACGTGGGGACATACCAAGAGACCCAGTACTTC; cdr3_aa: CASSLISHVGTYQETQYF
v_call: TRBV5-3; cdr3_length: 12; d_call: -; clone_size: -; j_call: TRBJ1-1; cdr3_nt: TGTGCCAGAGCAACAGGGAACACTGAAGCTTTCTTT; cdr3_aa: CARATGNTEAFF
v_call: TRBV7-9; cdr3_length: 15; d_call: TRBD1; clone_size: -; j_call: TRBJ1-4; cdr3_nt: TGTGCCAGCAGCTCCGGCGACAGGGGAGGTGAAAAACTGTTTTTT; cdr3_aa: CASSSGDRGGEKLFF
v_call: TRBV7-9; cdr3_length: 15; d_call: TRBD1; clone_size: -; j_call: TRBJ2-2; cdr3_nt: TGTGCCAGCAGCTTATTAACAGGGGGCTTCGGGGAGCTGTTTTTT; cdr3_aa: CASSLLTGGFGELFF
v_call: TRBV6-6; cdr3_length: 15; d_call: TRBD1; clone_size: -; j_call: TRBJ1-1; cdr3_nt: TGTGCCAGCAGCCAGACAGGGACCATGAACACTGAAGCTTTCTTT; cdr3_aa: CASSQTGTMNTEAFF
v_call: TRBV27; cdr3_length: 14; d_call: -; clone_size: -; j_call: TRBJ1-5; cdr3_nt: TGTGCCAGCAGTTTAAGATGGGGAGACCAGCCCCAGCATTTT; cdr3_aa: CASSLRWGDQPQHF
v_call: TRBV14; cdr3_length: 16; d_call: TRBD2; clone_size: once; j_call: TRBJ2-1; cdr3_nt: TGTGCCAGCAGCCCCGCCAGCGGGAGCTCCTACAATGAGCAGTTCTTC; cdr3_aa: CASSPASGSSYNEQFF
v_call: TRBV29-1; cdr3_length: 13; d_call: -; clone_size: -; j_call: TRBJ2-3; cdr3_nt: TGCAGCGTTGAAGATTCAGGAGGGGATACGCAGTATTTT; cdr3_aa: CSVEDSGGDTQYF
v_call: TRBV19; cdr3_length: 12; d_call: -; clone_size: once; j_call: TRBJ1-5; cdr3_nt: TGTGCCAGCGGGACCGAGTATCAGCCCCAGCATTTT; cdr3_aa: CASGTEYQPQHF
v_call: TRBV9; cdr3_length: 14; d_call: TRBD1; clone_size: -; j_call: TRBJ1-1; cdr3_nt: TGTGCCAGCAGCGTGGGACAGGGGCGTACTGAAGCTTTCTTT; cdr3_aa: CASSVGQGRTEAFF
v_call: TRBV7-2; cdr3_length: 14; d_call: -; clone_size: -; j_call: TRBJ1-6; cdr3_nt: TGTGCCAGCAGCTTAGTTCATGGGGGCTCACCCCTCCACTTT; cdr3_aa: CASSLVHGGSPLHF
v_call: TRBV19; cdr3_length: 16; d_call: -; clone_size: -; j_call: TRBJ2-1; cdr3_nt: TGTGCCAGTAGTCCTATCGGGGCGGATTCATACAATGAGCAGTTCTTC; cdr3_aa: CASSPIGADSYNEQFF
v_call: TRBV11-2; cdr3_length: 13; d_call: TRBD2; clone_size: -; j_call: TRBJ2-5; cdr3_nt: TGTGCCAGCAGCTTAGGGGGGGGAGAGACCCAGTACTTC; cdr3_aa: CASSLGGGETQYF